This T cell receptor beta chain derives from a study of long-term antiretroviral therapy in people with HIV. Whole-study context: The 2015 immediate-ART recommendation was preceded by the earliest samples by about a decade. General study points: Blood draws took place between about 2003 and 2017 and possibly involved older ART regimens. Controls had broader CDR3 length ranges than HIV repertoires did. Post-ART diversity increased but stayed below transplant donor controls.

A few counts support this clone. Its antigen is unidentified. CDR1 LNHNV and CDR2 YYDKDF come from the germline V gene (reference sequence). This CDR3 contains 15 residues. The V gene lost 5 bases and the J gene lost 1 base, with 14 bases spanning the gap. The immunoSEQ assay was v3.0, run at survey level. Libraries were prepared by immunoSEQ multiplex PCR; TCRdb keeps only in-frame clonotypes and omits some of them. The data hold fewer than 20,000 clones, with around 73% observed a single time. The sequencing here drew on unsorted PBMCs, taken 0.3 years after starting antiretroviral therapy. The TCR sequence derives from a woman aged 45 to 65 with HIV. This sequence joins TRBV15 and TRBJ2-5; D perhaps matches TRBD2 (7 bases). For the CDR3, the DNA is TGTGCCACCAGCTCTATGGGGGGGGCCCAAGAGACCCAGTACTTC. Translating it yields CATSSMGGAQETQYF.